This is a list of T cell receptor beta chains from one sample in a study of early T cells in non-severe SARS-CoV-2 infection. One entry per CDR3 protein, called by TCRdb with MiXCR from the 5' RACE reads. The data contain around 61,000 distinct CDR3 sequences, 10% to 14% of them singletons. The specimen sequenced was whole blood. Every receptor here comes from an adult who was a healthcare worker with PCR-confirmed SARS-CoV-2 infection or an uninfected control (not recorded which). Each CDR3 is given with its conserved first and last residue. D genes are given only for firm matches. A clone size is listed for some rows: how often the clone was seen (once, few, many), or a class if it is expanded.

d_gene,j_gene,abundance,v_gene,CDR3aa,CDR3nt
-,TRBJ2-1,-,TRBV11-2,CASSWDVEDGAEQFF,TGTGCCAGCAGCTGGGATGTGGAAGATGGAGCTGAGCAGTTCTTC
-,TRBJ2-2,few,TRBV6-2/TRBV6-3,CASSYDGSNTGELFF,TGTGCCAGCAGTTACGATGGTTCGAACACCGGGGAGCTGTTTTTT
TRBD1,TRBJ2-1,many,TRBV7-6,CASSFRDSPIDEQFF,TGTGCCAGCAGCTTCCGGGACAGCCCCATAGATGAGCAGTTCTTC
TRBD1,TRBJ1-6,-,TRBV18,CASSPLDRDGSPLHF,TGTGCCAGCTCACCCCTGGACAGGGATGGTTCACCCCTCCACTTT
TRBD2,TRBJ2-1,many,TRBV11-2,CASSLDGRTSGPNEQFF,TGTGCCAGCAGCTTAGACGGGAGGACTAGCGGGCCCAATGAGCAGTTCTTC
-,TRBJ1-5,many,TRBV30,CAWSGGDQPQHF,TGTGCCTGGAGCGGAGGGGATCAGCCCCAGCATTTT
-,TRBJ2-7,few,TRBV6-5,CASSPPAGSPRDEQYF,TGTGCCAGCAGTCCCCCGGCAGGGTCCCCGCGGGACGAGCAGTACTTC
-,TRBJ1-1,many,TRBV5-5,CASSLGQVNTEAFF,TGTGCCAGCAGCTTGGGGCAGGTGAACACTGAAGCTTTCTTT
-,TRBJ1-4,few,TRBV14,CASSQRREELFF,TGTGCCAGCAGCCAAAGGCGGGAGGAACTGTTTTTT
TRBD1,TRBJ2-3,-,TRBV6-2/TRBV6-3,CASSYSFQDRVQDTQYF,TGTGCCAGCAGTTACTCCTTCCAGGACAGGGTCCAAGATACGCAGTATTTT
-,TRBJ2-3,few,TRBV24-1,CATSDPGAGTTDTQYF,TGTGCCACCAGTGATCCAGGGGCAGGGACCACAGATACGCAGTATTTT
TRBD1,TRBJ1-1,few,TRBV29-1,CSVSHQSGGARGTEAFF,TGCAGCGTCTCTCACCAGTCAGGGGGCGCTAGGGGCACTGAAGCTTTCTTT
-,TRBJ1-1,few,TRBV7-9,CASSSKTAPTEAFF,TGTGCCAGCAGCTCTAAGACGGCTCCCACTGAAGCTTTCTTT
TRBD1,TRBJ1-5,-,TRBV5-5,CASSLATGSENQPQHF,TGTGCCAGCAGCTTGGCGACAGGGTCGGAGAATCAGCCCCAGCATTTT
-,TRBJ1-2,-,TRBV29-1,CSADVGVYGYTF,TGCAGCGCCGATGTAGGGGTTTATGGCTACACCTTC
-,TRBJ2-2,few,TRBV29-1,CSVGAGELFF,TGCAGCGTTGGGGCCGGGGAGCTGTTTTTT
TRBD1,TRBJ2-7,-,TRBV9,CASSPRDRAQEQYF,TGTGCCAGCAGCCCCCGGGACAGGGCTCAAGAGCAGTACTTC
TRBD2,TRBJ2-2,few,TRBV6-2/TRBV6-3,CASSWPPSGGVNTGELFF,TGTGCCAGCAGTTGGCCCCCCAGCGGGGGGGTCAACACCGGGGAGCTGTTTTTT
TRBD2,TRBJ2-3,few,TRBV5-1,CASRSLAGGPRDTQYF,TGCGCCAGCAGATCTCTAGCGGGGGGGCCCCGGGATACGCAGTATTTT
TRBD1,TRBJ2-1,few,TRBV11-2,CASSDQALRDRSRNEQFF,TGTGCCAGCAGCGATCAGGCTCTTCGGGACAGGAGTAGGAATGAGCAGTTCTTC
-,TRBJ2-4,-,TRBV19,CASSPRAGLNIQYF,TGTGCCAGTAGTCCCCGCGCGGGGCTGAACATTCAGTACTTC
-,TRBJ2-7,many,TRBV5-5,CASSPARPGPYEQYF,TGTGCCAGCAGCCCAGCGCGCCCAGGGCCCTACGAGCAGTACTTC
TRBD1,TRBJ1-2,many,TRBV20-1,CSAVPGQGAVELGYTF,TGCAGTGCTGTCCCGGGACAGGGGGCCGTCGAACTAGGGTACACCTTC
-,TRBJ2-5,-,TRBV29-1,CSVYGSETQYF,TGCAGCGTTTACGGGAGCGAGACCCAGTACTTC
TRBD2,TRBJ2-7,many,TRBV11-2,CASSSARLAGGKRWEQYF,TGTGCCAGCAGCTCCGCCCGTCTAGCGGGGGGAAAACGGTGGGAGCAGTACTTC
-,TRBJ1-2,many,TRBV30,CAWNREAGAFGYTF,TGTGCCTGGAATCGTGAGGCTGGAGCGTTTGGCTACACCTTC
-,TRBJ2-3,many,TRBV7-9,CASSLEGAPTDTQYF,TGTGCCAGCAGCTTGGAGGGGGCCCCCACAGATACGCAGTATTTT
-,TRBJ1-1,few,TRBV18,CASSRIRGVPEDTEAFF,TGTGCCAGCTCACGTATCAGGGGAGTCCCGGAGGACACTGAAGCTTTCTTT
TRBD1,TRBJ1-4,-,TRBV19,CASSPGQTNEKLFF,TGTGCCAGTTCTCCGGGACAGACTAATGAAAAACTGTTTTTT
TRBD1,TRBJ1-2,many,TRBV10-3,CATSGQGPYGYTF,TGTGCCACCTCAGGACAGGGGCCCTATGGCTACACCTTC
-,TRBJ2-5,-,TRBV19,CASTLRPGSSGLVQYF,TGTGCCAGTACCCTCCGACCGGGGAGTAGCGGTCTTGTCCAGTACTTC
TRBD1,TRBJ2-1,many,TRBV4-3,CASSQYRGSSYNEQFF,TGCGCCAGCAGCCAGTACAGGGGGAGCTCCTACAATGAGCAGTTCTTC
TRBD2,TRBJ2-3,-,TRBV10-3,CATKPPSSGATDTQYF,TGTGCCACCAAACCCCCCTCTAGCGGGGCAACAGATACGCAGTATTTT
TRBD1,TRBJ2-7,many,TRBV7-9,CASSHQDRGRLDEQYF,TGTGCCAGCAGCCATCAAGACAGGGGGCGTTTAGACGAGCAGTACTTC
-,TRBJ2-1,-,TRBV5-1,CASRPQTSSYNEQFF,TGCGCCAGCAGGCCTCAGACGAGCTCCTACAATGAGCAGTTCTTC
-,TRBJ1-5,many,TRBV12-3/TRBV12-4,CASSLGRSNQPQHF,TGTGCCAGCAGTTTAGGACGGTCCAATCAGCCCCAGCATTTT
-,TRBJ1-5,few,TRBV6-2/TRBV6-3,CASSYSAYQPQHF,TGTGCCAGCAGTTACTCCGCTTATCAGCCCCAGCATTTT
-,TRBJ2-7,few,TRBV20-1,CSARDILGGPYEQYF,TGCAGTGCTAGAGACATCCTAGGAGGCCCCTACGAGCAGTACTTC
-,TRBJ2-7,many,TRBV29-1,CSVGLTRYEQYF,TGCAGCGTTGGACTTACCCGCTACGAGCAGTACTTC
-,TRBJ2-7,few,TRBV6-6,CASTGGTYEQYF,TGTGCCAGCACGGGCGGGACCTACGAGCAGTACTTC
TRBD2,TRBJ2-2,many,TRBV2,CASIERGVNTGELFF,TGTGCCAGCATCGAGCGGGGGGTTAACACCGGGGAGCTGTTTTTT
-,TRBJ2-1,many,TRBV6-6,CASRRTENEQFF,TGTGCCAGCAGGAGGACAGAGAATGAGCAGTTCTTC
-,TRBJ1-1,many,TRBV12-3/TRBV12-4,CASSLGESEAFF,TGTGCCAGCAGTTTAGGGGAAAGTGAAGCTTTCTTT
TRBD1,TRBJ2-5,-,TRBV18,CASSPRAMIDRAVKETQYF,TGTGCCAGCTCACCGAGGGCGATGATCGACAGGGCCGTCAAGGAGACCCAGTACTTC
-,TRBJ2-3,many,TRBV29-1,CSVVTRLPQDTQYF,TGCAGCGTTGTGACCCGCTTACCCCAAGATACGCAGTATTTT
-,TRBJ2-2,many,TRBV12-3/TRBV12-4,CASNALSTGELFF,TGTGCCAGCAACGCCCTTAGCACCGGGGAGCTGTTTTTT
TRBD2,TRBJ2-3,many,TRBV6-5,CASSYSRLAGADTQYF,TGTGCCAGCAGTTACTCGAGGCTAGCGGGCGCCGATACGCAGTATTTT
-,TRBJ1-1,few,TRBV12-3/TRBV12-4,CASSTGGSTEAFF,TGTGCCAGTTCAACGGGGGGTTCCACTGAAGCTTTCTTT
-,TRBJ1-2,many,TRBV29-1,CSVEPSFYGYTF,TGCAGCGTTGAGCCGTCCTTCTATGGCTACACCTTC